This T cell receptor beta chain was found in a study of neurological immune-mediated disorders. The sample holds many counts of this clonotype. The cDNA was generated through 5'RACE incorporating 10-nucleotide random UMIs. MiXCR, run by TCRdb on the 5' RACE reads, gives a single entry per CDR3 protein. The table lists 80,000 or so distinct CDR3 sequences, roughly 9.5% of them singletons, with less than 2% in the top ten. Trimming at V came to 4 bases and at J to 3 bases, leaving 7 bases not matched to a gene. This CDR3 is 16 amino acids long. The chain carries TRBV12-3 or TRBV12-4 and TRBJ2-1; TRBD2 agrees at 9 bases. This receptor was identified in a man aged 45 to 65 in good health. Sample: PBMCs. The CDR3 spells CASSSPAGGHYNEQFF. CDR3 nucleotides: TGTGCCAGCAGTTCCCCAGCGGGAGGCCACTACAATGAGCAGTTCTTC.